This T cell receptor beta chain originates from a study of blood T cell repertoires in COVID-19. Assay used: immunoSEQ multiplex PCR; TCRdb lists only in-frame clones, some missing. Here the sample spans about 260,000 clones, 87% being singletons. The V end lost 2 bases, the J end lost 3 bases, and 13 bases lay between the germline ends. Germline CDR1 is MNHEY and CDR2 is SVGEGT. The CDR3 is made up of 15 amino acids. The clonotype originates from a woman aged 40 to 55 who had recovered from COVID-19. The sequenced material came from peripheral blood. This chain uses TRBV6-2 or TRBV6-3 with TRBJ1-2; D not certain. In nucleotides, the CDR3 is TGTGCCAGCAGTTACCTAAGGACTCCAGACTATGGCTACACCTTC. As protein: CASSYLRTPDYGYTF.